This T cell receptor (beta chain) emerged from a study of post-analysis software for immune sequencing data. Study-level points and caveats: Five TRBV segments were significantly more frequent in patients than in controls. TRBV5-6, TRBV5-1 and TRBV20-1 were among these segments. Normalized Chao1 diversity was significantly lower in multiple sclerosis patients than in controls.

This clonotype came up many times. What it recognizes is unknown. Between the trimmed V and J ends, which lost 1 base and 5 bases, there was a span of 18 bases. There are 17 residues in the CDR3. Germline values: CDR1 LGHNA, CDR2 YNFKEQ. The TCR beta cDNA libraries contained unique molecular identifiers. When about 0.85 to 11 million T cells were used, they gave about 490,000 cDNA molecules. TCRdb re-derived calls from the PCR reads in MiXCR, one entry per CDR3 protein. The sample shows over 250,000 distinct CDR3 sequences, 35% to 40% of them seen only once. The sample taken for sequencing was blood. The TCR sequence derives from a girl between 5 and 17 years old with multiple sclerosis. The chain employs TRBV4-2 and TRBJ2-1, with D tentatively TRBD1 or TRBD2 (7 bases each). The CDR3 loop is CASSQGGGGKAHNEQFF. The CDR3 nucleotides read TGTGCCAGCAGCCAAGGGGGAGGGGGCAAAGCCCACAATGAGCAGTTCTTC.